These 18 T cell receptor beta chains were sequenced from one sample in a study of cytomegalovirus exposure and HLA in healthy donors. 13 Jbeta primers and 60 Vbeta primers were used for the PCR. Assay used: immunoSEQ multiplex PCR; TCRdb lists only in-frame clones, some missing. This repertoire shows fewer than 110,000 clones, 77% found once; its top ten account for 4% to 5%. Sequencing used PBMCs. The origin of the receptors is a male donor in good health and CMV-seronegative.

The V and J genes are TRBV7-6 and TRBJ1-5; D perhaps matches TRBD1 (6 bases). Trimming took off 5 bases at V and 1 base at J, with 9 bases between the two ends. CDR1 is SGHVS, CDR2 FNYEAQ, per germline. The CDR3 spans 14 residues. The CDR3 here is CASSLQGSNQPQHF. CDR3 DNA sequence: TGTGCCAGCAGCCTACAGGGAAGCAATCAGCCCCAGCATTTT.

V gene TRBV18 combines with J gene TRBJ2-5, with 12 bases lining up with TRBD2. The V and J ends lost 0 bases and 3 bases, in that order; junction bases with no gene match: 5. CDR1 and CDR2 (germline): KGHSH, LQKENI. The CDR3 runs to 17 residues. The CDR3 here is CASSPPVLAGGKETQYF. Here the CDR3 DNA reads TGTGCCAGCTCACCACCGGTCCTAGCGGGAGGGAAAGAGACCCAGTACTTC.

The chain has TRBV10-1 and TRBJ1-4; tentatively, D is TRBD1 (5 bases). Germline CDR1 WNHNN, CDR2 SYGVQD (reference sequence). The CDR3 sequence is 16 residues long. V lost 1 base and J 2 bases, leaving 11 bases between the germline ends. The CDR3 loop reads CASSEWGCITNEKLFF. The CDR3 DNA reads as TGCGCCAGCAGTGAGTGGGGCTGTATCACTAATGAAAAACTGTTTTTT.

The CDR3 region is CASARGTSASYNEQFF. The DNA for the CDR3 is TGTGCCAGCGCTAGGGGGACTAGCGCCTCCTACAATGAGCAGTTCTTC. The chain joins TRBV2 to TRBJ2-1, with TRBD2 identical over 10 bases. V shed 8 bases and J 0 bases; nucleotides not matched to a gene: 7. The CDR3 is 16 residues long. Germline loops: CDR1 SNHLY, CDR2 FYNNEI.

This clone was detected once. This rearrangement joins TRBV27 to TRBJ2-1, with a tentative D call TRBD2 (6 bases). The CDR3 has 15 amino acids. Germline CDR1 is MNHEY and CDR2 is SMNVEV (reference sequence). Trimming shortened V by 5 bases and J by 6 bases, and 17 bases separated the two germline ends. The CDR3 loop is CASSPLPAGFNEQFF. The CDR3 nucleotides are TGTGCCAGCAGTCCCCTACCTGCGGGGTTCAATGAGCAGTTCTTC.

This clone was seen a handful of times. V is TRBV4-1 and J is TRBJ2-3, with 9 bases fitting TRBD2. The trim removed 4 bases at V and 3 bases at J, leaving 8 bases unmatched. The CDR3 sequence is 16 residues long. Germline loops: CDR1 MGHRA, CDR2 YSYEKL. CDR3 in amino acids: CASSPLAGVMTDTQYF. In nucleotides, the CDR3 is TGCGCCAGCAGCCCATTAGCGGGAGTGATGACAGATACGCAGTATTTT.

The V call is TRBV5-4, the J call TRBJ2-5, with TRBD2 identical over 7 bases. Unmatched junction bases numbered 13, after V lost 4 bases and J lost 4 bases. CDR1 and CDR2 (germline): SGHNT, YYREEE (reference sequence). The CDR3 runs 16 residues. The CDR3 here is CASSRGWAGVGETQYF. CDR3 sequence (DNA): TGTGCCAGCAGCCGCGGTTGGGCGGGAGTCGGAGAGACCCAGTACTTC.

The gene calls are TRBV10-2 and TRBJ1-2, with TRBD1 identical over 7 bases. CDR1 WSHSY and CDR2 SAAADI come from the germline V gene. The CDR3 is made up of 14 amino acids. The V segment lost 3 bases and the J segment 2 bases; nucleotides outside the gene matches: 3. The CDR3 nucleotides read TGCGCCAGCAGTGAAAAGGGGGCGAACTATGGCTACACCTTC. The encoded protein is CASSEKGANYGYTF.

The rearrangement joins TRBV29-1 to TRBJ2-3; no firm D call. V lost 0 bases and J lost 8, with 9 bases in between. Germline-derived CDR1 and CDR2 are SQVTM and ANQGSEA. The CDR3 consists of 12 residues. Written as DNA, the CDR3 is TGCAGCGTTGAAGATATTTCCCGTACGCAGTATTTT. It is translated as CSVEDISRTQYF.

The gene calls are TRBV18 and TRBJ1-1, with TRBD1 matching 9 bases. Looked up from germline, CDR1 is KGHSH and CDR2 is LQKENI. The junction had 7 bases not matched to a gene; V was cut back by 4 bases and J by 4 bases. The CDR3 has 15 amino acids. CDR3: CASSRPGTGLTEAFF. The CDR3 DNA is TGTGCCAGCTCACGGCCCGGGACAGGGCTCACTGAAGCTTTCTTT.

This clone was seen more than once but under ten times. The gene calls are TRBV2 and TRBJ1-4, with D unresolved. Germline V gives CDR1 SNHLY, CDR2 FYNNEI. There are 14 residues in the CDR3. Trimming stripped 6 bases from V and 4 bases from J, with 12 bases between. This CDR3 reads CASSLGSSNEKLFF. CDR3 DNA sequence: TGTGCCAGCAGCCTCGGTTCGAGTAATGAAAAACTGTTTTTT.

The chain recombines TRBV28 with TRBJ1-4; D is perhaps TRBD1 (6 bases). V was shortened by 6 bases and J by 4 bases, with 15 bases between the two germline ends. Germline loops: CDR1 MDHEN, CDR2 SYDVKM. CDR3 size: 15 residues. For the CDR3, the DNA is TGTGCCAGCAGAAGACACAGGGTGATTAATGAAAAACTGTTTTTT. It is translated as CASRRHRVINEKLFF.

The chain recombines TRBV27 with TRBJ2-5; D is possibly TRBD1 (5 bases). The J call is in doubt because the DNA end fits TRBJ2-7 better. CDR3 length: 13 residues. CDR1 MNHEY and CDR2 SMNVEV come from the germline V gene (reference sequence). CDR3 bases: TGTGCCAGCAGTTTCGGCAGGGTGTACGAGCAGTACTTC. The encoded protein is CASSFGRVYEQYF.

This chain connects TRBV4-1 to TRBJ2-1; 7 nucleotides agree with TRBD1. Germline V CDR1 and CDR2: MGHRA, YSYEKL. Losses at the gene ends were 2 bases for V and 1 base for J; bases not matched to a gene: 11. The length of the CDR3 is 18 residues. In DNA, the CDR3 is TGCGCCAGCAGCCAAACCCGGACAGGTCCTACATCCTACAATGAGCAGTTCTTC. This gives the protein CASSQTRTGPTSYNEQFF.

The chain links TRBV28 to TRBJ2-3; D is perhaps TRBD1 (5 bases). This CDR3 spans 14 amino acids. Germline V gives CDR1 MDHEN, CDR2 SYDVKM. V lost 4 bases, J lost 6 bases, and 14 bases lay in between. The DNA of the CDR3 is TGTGCCAGCAGTTATCTCACATCAGGGGATACGCAGTATTTT. This sequence encodes CASSYLTSGDTQYF. Full variable domain (outside the CDR3, taken from reference TRBV28 and TRBJ2-3): DVKVTQSSRYLVKRTGEKVFLECVQDMDHENMFWYRQDPGLGLRLIYFSYDVKMKEKGDIPEGYSVSREKKERFSLILESASTNQTSMYLCASSYLTSGDTQYFGPGTRLTVL.

This sequence joins TRBV5-4 and TRBJ1-6, with 7 bases aligning to TRBD1. The CDR3 has 19 amino acids. Trimming took 4 bases from V and 0 from J; bases not matched to a gene: 13. Germline lookup yields CDR1 SGHNT and CDR2 YYREEE (reference sequence). The CDR3 reads CASSRSRGELNSYNSPLHF. In DNA, the CDR3 is TGTGCCAGCAGCAGATCCAGGGGGGAGCTAAACTCCTATAATTCACCCCTCCACTTT. The whole variable domain, remainder taken from reference TRBV5-4 and TRBJ1-6, is ETGVTQSPTHLIKTRGQQVTLRCSSQSGHNTVSWYQQALGQGPQFIFQYYREEENGRGNFPPRFSGLQFPNYSSELNVNALELDDSALYLCASSRSRGELNSYNSPLHFGNGTRLTVT.

The chain couples TRBV7-9 to TRBJ1-2, with D maybe TRBD1 (6 bases). V lost 2 bases to trimming and J lost 5 bases, with 9 bases between them. Germline loops: CDR1 SEHNR, CDR2 FQNEAQ (reference sequence). The CDR3 loop spans 13 amino acids. The CDR3 DNA reads as TGTGCCAGCAGCTTATCACAGGGATATGGCTACACCTTC. Its translation is CASSLSQGYGYTF.

This clone was counted only a few times. CDR3 amino acids: CASDGGRVGQPQHF. The CDR3 nucleotides are TGTGCCAGCGACGGGGGGAGGGTAGGACAGCCCCAGCATTTT. This chain joins TRBV6-1 and TRBJ1-5; TRBD1 is a possible D gene (5 bases). Trimming left V 8 bases short and J 7 bases short, with 18 bases between. CDR3 length: 14 amino acids. Looked up from germline, CDR1 is MNHNS and CDR2 is SASEGT.